This TCR beta chain was documented in a study of cytomegalovirus exposure and HLA in healthy donors. Concerning this clone itself: The target antigen is unknown.

Study findings and constraints: Usually a TCR sequence was rare, but some public TCRs were found in many donors. In vitro data verified a few CMV-associated chains as specific for CMV antigens.

The repertoire was sequenced with immunoSEQ multiplex PCR; TCRdb's copy has only in-frame clones and lacks some. The data contain 300,000 to 350,000 clones, approximately 91% of them singletons. V dropped 1 base and J dropped 3 bases, with 13 bases sitting between them. The CDR3 has 16 residues. Germline V lookup: CDR1 SGHNT, CDR2 YYREEE (reference sequence). The source of this sequence is a man younger than 40 in good health and CMV-seronegative. The V gene is TRBV5-4, the J gene TRBJ2-2; TRBD2 is a possible D gene (6 bases). The sequenced sample consisted of PBMCs. The CDR3 spells CASSLYYGGYTGELFF. In nucleotides, the CDR3 is TGTGCCAGCAGCTTGTATTACGGGGGTTACACCGGGGAGCTGTTTTTT.